The next 28 T cell receptor beta chains were all read from a single sample in a study of blood T cell repertoires in COVID-19. Assay: immunoSEQ multiplex PCR; the TCRdb copy retains only in-frame clones and omits some. Seen here are roughly 150,000 clones, around 80% observed once, and the top ten hold more than 9.5%. Sequencing was done on a sample of peripheral blood. Receptors originate from a man between 60 and 70 years old with active or convalescent COVID-19.

J is TRBJ1-4 and V is TRBV5-1, with 10 bases fitting TRBD1. Germline V gene data show CDR1 as SGHRS and CDR2 as YFSETQ. The CDR3 totals 15 residues. V lost 4 bases, J lost 4 bases, and 4 bases stayed unmatched. The CDR3 bases are TGCGCCAGCAGCGACGGACAGGGGGATAATGAAAAACTGTTTTTT. It translates to CASSDGQGDNEKLFF.

The chain employs TRBV2 and TRBJ1-1, with 7 bases identical to TRBD1. The CDR3 length is 14 residues. V lost 6 bases, J lost 0 bases, and 4 bases stayed unmatched. Germline V lookup: CDR1 SNHLY, CDR2 FYNNEI. CDR3 sequence reads: CASRLGQVNTEAFF. Written as DNA, the CDR3 is TGTGCCAGCAGGCTAGGACAGGTGAACACTGAAGCTTTCTTT.

The chain has TRBV28 and TRBJ1-2, with D tentatively TRBD1 (5 bases). CDR1 MDHEN and CDR2 SYDVKM come from the germline V gene. The CDR3 is made up of 14 amino acids. The V gene lost 3 bases and the J gene lost 4 bases, with 12 bases spanning the gap. CDR3 amino acids: CASSFSQGLYGYTF. Written as DNA, the CDR3 is TGTGCCAGCAGTTTTTCCCAGGGCCTCTATGGCTACACCTTC.

The chain combines TRBV6-6 with TRBJ2-1, with 7 bases aligning to TRBD2. Germline V CDR1 and CDR2: MNHNY, SVGAGI (reference sequence). This CDR3 contains 15 residues. With V trimmed by 2 bases and J by 2 bases, 3 bases remained unmatched. The DNA of the CDR3 is TGTGCCAGCAGTTACCGGGGGGAGCCCTACAATGAGCAGTTCTTC. Protein: CASSYRGEPYNEQFF.

The V call is TRBV28, the J call TRBJ1-1, with D maybe TRBD1 (6 bases). V lost 5 bases to trimming and J lost 9 bases, with 10 bases between them. Germline-derived CDR1 and CDR2 are MDHEN and SYDVKM. The CDR3 is 11 amino acids. The CDR3 region is CASSADRKAFF. Written as DNA, the CDR3 is TGTGCCAGCAGTGCTGACAGGAAAGCTTTCTTT.

V and J are TRBV5-4 and TRBJ2-4; 9 bases are shared with TRBD1. Germline CDR1 is SGHNT and CDR2 is YYREEE (reference sequence). The CDR3 totals 14 residues. V dropped 2 bases and J dropped 5; count of bases not matched to a gene: 2. Written as DNA, the CDR3 is TGTGCCAGCAGCTTACAGGGGGCCCAAAACATTCAGTACTTC. Protein: CASSLQGAQNIQYF. The full variable domain, with the rest looked up from reference TRBV5-4 and TRBJ2-4, is ETGVTQSPTHLIKTRGQQVTLRCSSQSGHNTVSWYQQALGQGPQFIFQYYREEENGRGNFPPRFSGLQFPNYSSELNVNALELDDSALYLCASSLQGAQNIQYFGAGTRLSVL.

The rearrangement uses TRBV18 and TRBJ2-1; no firm D call. Germline V lookup: CDR1 KGHSH, CDR2 LQKENI. Trimming removed 0 bases from V and 8 bases from J, with 8 bases in between. This CDR3 spans 13 amino acids. CDR3 DNA: TGTGCCAGCTCACCACCGCACTCCCATGAGCAGTTCTTC. This sequence encodes CASSPPHSHEQFF.

This clone turned up a few times. The chain joins TRBV6-1 to TRBJ2-4, with D hard to call. Germline loops: CDR1 MNHNS, CDR2 SASEGT. Between the trimmed V and J ends, which lost 2 bases and 4 bases, there was a span of 6 bases. This CDR3 is 13 amino acids long. The CDR3 protein is CASSEQLKNIQYF. CDR3 nucleotides: TGTGCCAGCAGTGAACAACTGAAAAACATTCAGTACTTC.

The chain employs TRBV5-1 and TRBJ2-1, with 14 nucleotides matching TRBD2. This CDR3 is built from 14 residues. Germline V gives CDR1 SGHRS, CDR2 YFSETQ. Unmatched junction bases numbered 1, after V lost 3 bases and J lost 8 bases. The CDR3 region is CASSWGLAGDEQFF. The CDR3 DNA reads TGCGCCAGCAGCTGGGGACTAGCGGGAGATGAGCAGTTCTTC. The full variable domain, with the rest looked up from reference TRBV5-1 and TRBJ2-1, is KAGVTQTPRYLIKTRGQQVTLSCSPISGHRSVSWYQQTPGQGLQFLFEYFSETQRNKGNFPGRFSGRQFSNSRSEMNVSTLELGDSALYLCASSWGLAGDEQFFGPGTRLTVL.

The chain links TRBV19 to TRBJ2-3; possible D gene TRBD1, 6 bases. This CDR3 has 14 amino acids. The germline V gene has CDR1 LNHDA and CDR2 SQIVND (reference sequence). The V gene lost 3 bases and the J gene lost 5 bases, with 12 bases spanning the gap. Written as DNA, the CDR3 is TGTGCCAGTAGTATCAACAGGGCGGGAGATACGCAGTATTTT. Residues: CASSINRAGDTQYF. Using reference TRBV19 and TRBJ2-3 for the parts outside the CDR3, the full variable domain is DGGITQSPKYLFRKEGQNVTLSCEQNLNHDAMYWYRQDPGQGLRLIYYSQIVNDFQKGDIAEGYSVSREKKESFPLTVTSAQKNPTAFYLCASSINRAGDTQYFGPGTRLTVL.

In nucleotides, the CDR3 is TGTGCCAGCAGCTTGGCCCGAGGCGAGGGGTTCTTC. Translation gives CASSLARGEGFF. This chain connects TRBV5-5 to TRBJ2-1; maybe TRBD2 (5 bases). Germline assignment: CDR1 SGHKS and CDR2 YYEKEE (reference sequence). The CDR3 runs 12 residues. Trimming took off 0 bases at V and 15 bases at J, with 13 bases between the two ends.

The rearrangement joins TRBV6-6 to TRBJ1-1; no clear D. The germline gives CDR1 MNHNY, CDR2 SVGAGI (reference sequence). The CDR3 is 13 amino acids. Trimming removed 4 bases at V and 6 bases at J, with 12 bases between. The CDR3 coding sequence is TGTGCCAGCAGTTCCAATATGGCCCCTGAAGCTTTCTTT. Translating gives CASSSNMAPEAFF.

This rearrangement joins TRBV28 to TRBJ1-1; a weak D match, TRBD1 (5 bases). Germline V CDR1 and CDR2: MDHEN, SYDVKM. Trimming left V 6 bases short and J 1 base short, with 15 bases between. The length of the CDR3 is 15 residues. CDR3 sequence (DNA): TGTGCCAGCAGCGGGGCGGGAGGCCGGAACACTGAAGCTTTCTTT. Its translation: CASSGAGGRNTEAFF. Full variable domain (remainder filled in from reference TRBV28 and TRBJ1-1): DVKVTQSSRYLVKRTGEKVFLECVQDMDHENMFWYRQDPGLGLRLIYFSYDVKMKEKGDIPEGYSVSREKKERFSLILESASTNQTSMYLCASSGAGGRNTEAFFGQGTRLTVV.

The V gene is TRBV24-1, the J gene TRBJ2-5; 11 bases line up with TRBD1. Trimming cost V 2 bases and J 3 bases; bases outside gene matches: 4. Germline loops: CDR1 KGHDR, CDR2 SFDVKD. This CDR3 region has 16 residues. CDR3 nucleotides: TGTGCCACCAGTGATTCGGGGACAGGGGGGGAAGAGACCCAGTACTTC. It yields the protein CATSDSGTGGEETQYF.

The rearrangement uses TRBV2 and TRBJ2-1; 14 bases are shared with TRBD2. There are 16 residues in the CDR3. Germline V lookup: CDR1 SNHLY, CDR2 FYNNEI. V was clipped by 4 bases and J by 6 bases; unmatched bases: 5. This CDR3 is CASSGTGTSGSNEQFF. CDR3 in DNA: TGTGCCAGCAGTGGAACCGGGACTAGCGGGAGCAATGAGCAGTTCTTC.

The chain is built from TRBV7-2 and TRBJ2-7, with D hard to call. CDR1 is SGHTA, CDR2 FQGNSA, per germline. The CDR3 extends over 14 amino acids. Trimming took 2 bases from V and 4 from J, leaving 12 bases between them. For the CDR3, the DNA is TGTGCCAGCAGCTTAAGCCCTACCGGTTACGAGCAGTACTTC. Translating it yields CASSLSPTGYEQYF.

The genes are TRBV27 and TRBJ2-7; TRBD2 matches 10 bases. The CDR3 has 15 residues. Per the germline V gene, CDR1 is MNHEY and CDR2 is SMNVEV (reference sequence). V lost 4 bases and J lost 4; bases outside the gene matches: 7. The CDR3 DNA reads TGTGCCAGCAGTTCCTCAGCGGGAGGGTCATACGAGCAGTACTTC. Translating gives CASSSSAGGSYEQYF.

The rearrangement uses TRBV7-9 and TRBJ1-4; 7 nucleotides match TRBD1. The CDR3 is 14 residues long. V shed 3 bases and J 7 bases; nucleotides not matched to a gene: 5. From germline, CDR1 is SEHNR and CDR2 FQNEAQ (reference sequence). DNA of the CDR3: TGTGCCAGCAGCTTTACAGGGGTAGTTGAAAAACTGTTTTTT. Amino acids: CASSFTGVVEKLFF.

The chain combines TRBV29-1 with TRBJ1-1; 7 bases are a match to TRBD1. V was clipped by 4 bases and J by 6 bases; unmatched bases: 11. The CDR3 loop spans 14 amino acids. Looked up from germline, CDR1 is SQVTM and CDR2 is ANQGSEA. The CDR3 sequence is CSVVRGPIRAEAFF. As DNA, the CDR3 is TGCAGCGTTGTGAGGGGGCCCATTAGGGCTGAAGCTTTCTTT.

This chain uses TRBV2 with TRBJ2-5, with no clear D. The length of the CDR3 is 13 residues. Germline CDR1 SNHLY, CDR2 FYNNEI. V gave up 2 bases and J gave up 2 bases, with 6 bases separating them. The CDR3 protein is CASSESVQETQYF. The CDR3 DNA reads as TGTGCCAGCAGTGAATCGGTTCAAGAGACCCAGTACTTC.

V and J are TRBV7-9 and TRBJ1-2, with D maybe TRBD1 (5 bases). Trimming cost V 1 base and J 3 bases, with 9 bases left between them. This CDR3 spans 14 amino acids. In germline, CDR1 is SEHNR, CDR2 FQNEAQ (reference sequence). The CDR3 DNA is TGTGCCAGCAGCTTAGGGGGCTTCTACTATGGCTACACCTTC. This encodes CASSLGGFYYGYTF.

The chain is built from TRBV2 and TRBJ2-1, with 11 bases that match TRBD2. The CDR3 has 16 amino acids. The germline V gene encodes CDR1 SNHLY and CDR2 FYNNEI. V shed 7 bases, J shed 7 bases, and the junction held 12 bases outside the gene matches. The CDR3 nucleotides are TGTGCCAGCACCCAACCGGGACTAGCGGAAACTAATGAGCAGTTCTTC. Translating gives CASTQPGLAETNEQFF.

There are a few counts of this clone. The V gene is TRBV10-2, the J gene TRBJ2-1; the match to TRBD2 covers 11 bases. CDR3 size: 17 residues. From germline, CDR1 is WSHSY and CDR2 SAAADI. The V segment lost 5 bases and the J segment 4 bases; nucleotides outside the gene matches: 10. This chain's CDR3 is CASSYTASGGSYNEQFF. The CDR3 DNA sequence: TGCGCCAGCAGTTACACCGCTAGCGGGGGGTCTTACAATGAGCAGTTCTTC.

The rearrangement joins TRBV21-1 to TRBJ1-5; the DNA was not compared with TRBD1, the D call given in the table. TRBV21-1 has pseudogene status. This CDR3 comprises 17 residues. This chain's CDR3 is CASSKIQGDHGDQPQHF. CDR3 bases: TGTGCCAGCAGCAAAATTCAGGGGGATCATGGGGATCAGCCCCAGCATTTT.

The V call is TRBV27, the J call TRBJ2-4; D might be TRBD1 (5 bases). Trimming cost V 2 bases and J 0 bases, with 14 bases left between them. The CDR3 covers 17 residues. CDR1 and CDR2 (germline): MNHEY, SMNVEV (reference sequence). The CDR3 DNA follows: TGTGCCAGCAGTTTAGTTTTGGGGCAGATAGCCAAAAACATTCAGTACTTC. Translation: CASSLVLGQIAKNIQYF.

The V gene is TRBV5-6, the J gene TRBJ2-5, with TRBD1 matching 8 bases. The CDR3 is 14 amino acids. The J segment lost 0 bases and the V segment lost 6 bases, leaving 4 bases of the junction unmatched. CDR1 is SGHDT, CDR2 YYEEEE, per germline. The DNA for the CDR3 is TGTGCCAGCACAGGGGGCAGCTACCAAGAGACCCAGTACTTC. This sequence encodes CASTGGSYQETQYF.

The chain carries TRBV5-1 and TRBJ1-2; D not resolved. The CDR3 spans 14 residues. CDR1 is SGHRS, CDR2 YFSETQ, per germline. The V end was cut by 4 bases, the J end by 0 bases, with 10 bases between. The CDR3 DNA reads TGCGCCAGCAGCACCGCCGGAGCTAACTATGGCTACACCTTC. Amino acids: CASSTAGANYGYTF.

The chain uses TRBV5-1 and TRBJ2-3, with D tentatively TRBD2 (6 bases). Germline V lookup: CDR1 SGHRS, CDR2 YFSETQ. With 1 base removed from V and 0 bases from J, the gap between germline ends came to 9 bases. This CDR3 spans 15 amino acids. The CDR3 loop reads CASSLSSVSTDTQYF. The CDR3 nucleotides are TGCGCCAGCAGCTTGTCTAGCGTGAGCACAGATACGCAGTATTTT.